This TCR beta chain is from a study of control samples from healthy donors and cancer patients. In its sample, this clone was seen once. V shed 5 bases, J shed 4 bases, and the junction held 14 bases outside the gene matches. This CDR3 region has 17 residues. Germline CDR1 SGHTA, CDR2 FQGNSA. Some clones are missing from TCRdb's copy, which holds only in-frame ones; the method was immunoSEQ multiplex PCR. This sample yields over 100,000 clones, of which 90% are seen a single time; under 4.5% belongs to the top ten. Sequencing was performed on blood. This sequence joins TRBV7-2 and TRBJ2-3, with 8 bases fitting TRBD1. This TCR came from a human donor in good health. The donor label of this sample is uncertain. This CDR3 is CASSVLQGAAGSDTQYF. The CDR3 nucleotides are TGTGCCAGCAGCGTCCTCCAGGGGGCTGCCGGATCAGATACGCAGTATTTT. Variable domain in full (rest from reference TRBV7-2 and TRBJ2-3): GAGVSQSPSNKVTEKGKDVELRCDPISGHTALYWYRQSLGQGLEFLIYFQGNSAPDKSGLPSDRFSAERTGGSVSTLTIQRTQQEDSAVYLCASSVLQGAAGSDTQYFGPGTRLTVL.